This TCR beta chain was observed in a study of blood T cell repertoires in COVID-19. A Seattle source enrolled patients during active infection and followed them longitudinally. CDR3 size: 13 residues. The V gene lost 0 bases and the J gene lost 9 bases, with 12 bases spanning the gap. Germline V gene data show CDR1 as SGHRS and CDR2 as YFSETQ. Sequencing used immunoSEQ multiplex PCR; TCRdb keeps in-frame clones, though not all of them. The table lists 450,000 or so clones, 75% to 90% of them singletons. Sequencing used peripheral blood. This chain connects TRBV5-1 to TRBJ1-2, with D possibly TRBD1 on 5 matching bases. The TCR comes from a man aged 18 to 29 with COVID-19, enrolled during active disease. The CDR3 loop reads CASSLDQGRSYTF. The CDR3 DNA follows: TGCGCCAGCAGCTTGGACCAGGGAAGAAGCTACACCTTC.